This T cell receptor (beta chain) was profiled in a study of post-analysis software for immune sequencing data. Whole-study results and caveats: With TRBV5-6, TRBV5-1 and TRBV20-1 included, several TRBV segments were more frequent in patients than in controls.

Unique molecular identifiers were carried by the TCR beta cDNA libraries. One entry per CDR3 protein results from TCRdb running MiXCR on the PCR reads. This table holds more than 500,000 distinct CDR3 sequences, roughly 34% found once. Worth noting for this clonotype: Its antigen is unknown.

J gave up 3 bases and V 2 bases, and 6 bases lay outside the gene matches. The CDR3 is 16 amino acids. Per the germline V gene, CDR1 is SGHRS and CDR2 is YFSETQ. The sequenced sample was blood. This receptor was obtained from a girl under 18 with multiple sclerosis. The rearrangement uses TRBV5-1 and TRBJ2-3, with 10 bases lining up with TRBD1. Here the CDR3 DNA reads TGCGCCAGCAGCTTAACCGACAGGGGGCTTACAGATACGCAGTATTTT. Its translation: CASSLTDRGLTDTQYF.